This TCR beta chain appears in the sequencing data of a study of glioma-infiltrating T cells after dendritic cell vaccination (dated by TCRdb to the mid-2010s). Context from the whole study: The cohort included approximately 15 glioblastoma patients drawn from Phase I and II dendritic cell vaccination trials, of whom 9 were newly diagnosed and 6 had recurrent disease. Three intradermal dendritic cell vaccine injections were administered to patients at biweekly intervals in the arm below the axilla. The vaccine was prepared from monocyte-derived dendritic cells that were cultured for seven to eight days with IL-4 and GM-CSF and then pulsed overnight with autologous tumor lysate. Patients received autologous tumor lysate-pulsed dendritic cell vaccination between about 2003 and 2013. Survival after dendritic cell vaccination was correlated with TCR sequencing metrics, such as TIL content and the overlap between tumor and blood repertoires. In glioblastoma patients vaccinated with dendritic cells, deep sequencing of TCR beta CDR3 regions served to measure the amount of tumor-infiltrating lymphocytes and to compare repertoires between tumor and blood.

This specimen's time point label, per the study, means: after dendritic cell vaccination, including at tumor progression/relapse. To be selected, patients needed enough residual fresh-frozen tumor tissue and more than two years of available survival data. None of the glioblastoma patients carried an isocitrate dehydrogenase mutation, although molecular status otherwise varied. PBMC were collected before vaccination, two weeks after the third vaccination, and at tumor progression when it occurred. Genomic DNA was extracted with the Qiagen DNeasy Blood extraction Kit. The CDR3 runs 13 amino acids, cysteine and phenylalanine included. Only the CDR3 region is kept as DNA, spanning 39 bases read in frame from base 1. Trimming removed 0 bases from V and 7 bases from J, leaving 9 bases between the germline ends. From the germline V gene, CDR1 is LGHNA and CDR2 is YSLEER. General findings and caveats noted by the study authors: After dendritic cell vaccination, a higher estimated pretreatment TIL content predicted longer time to progression and longer overall survival. The three-group TCR overlap response model was described as speculative and requiring prospective validation. TCR clonality showed no direct relationship with survival, which suggests that a diverse polyclonal response may matter. The cohort was small and heterogeneous, only a few patients had full blood and tumor sets, and even fewer had initial-recurrent tumor pairs.

TCRB CDR3 regions were amplified from 2 ug genomic DNA, or all available DNA if less, using the immunoSEQ assay. The multiplex PCR relied on 60 forward primers for TCR V beta segments and 13 reverse primers for J beta segments. Synthetic control templates were spiked into each sample at limiting dilution to estimate reads per starting template. The Illumina HiSeq System generated 87 bp sequencing reads. In the paper's pipeline: PCR and sequencing errors were removed by merging closely related sequences with a nearest neighbor algorithm. TCR overlap was measured as the percentage of unique tumor TCR beta sequences that were also present in the peripheral blood of the same patient. This immuneACCESS table, as held by TCRdb, lists in-frame sequences with V and J called but not all clones. Of the missing ones, under half trace to an unresolved V gene in checked studies; the others have no known cause. The V and J calls and clone size were taken over from that table, and D and trimming were inferred from the DNA. The sample table lists approximately 62,000 clones, approximately 86% of them with a count of one. The ten largest clones take up around 10% of the sample.

This clone came up once. Its specific antigen is unknown. It has no much larger one-base neighbor in the sample; base qualities were not kept. The receptor chain draws on TRBV4-3 and TRBJ1-2; TRBD1 might be the D gene, on 6 matching bases. The TCR was taken from a human donor with glioblastoma. This specimen consisted of blood, obtained after dendritic cell vaccination. CDR3 protein: CASSQDQGGGYTF. The bases are TGCGCCAGCAGCCAAGATCAAGGGGGTGGCTACACCTTC.